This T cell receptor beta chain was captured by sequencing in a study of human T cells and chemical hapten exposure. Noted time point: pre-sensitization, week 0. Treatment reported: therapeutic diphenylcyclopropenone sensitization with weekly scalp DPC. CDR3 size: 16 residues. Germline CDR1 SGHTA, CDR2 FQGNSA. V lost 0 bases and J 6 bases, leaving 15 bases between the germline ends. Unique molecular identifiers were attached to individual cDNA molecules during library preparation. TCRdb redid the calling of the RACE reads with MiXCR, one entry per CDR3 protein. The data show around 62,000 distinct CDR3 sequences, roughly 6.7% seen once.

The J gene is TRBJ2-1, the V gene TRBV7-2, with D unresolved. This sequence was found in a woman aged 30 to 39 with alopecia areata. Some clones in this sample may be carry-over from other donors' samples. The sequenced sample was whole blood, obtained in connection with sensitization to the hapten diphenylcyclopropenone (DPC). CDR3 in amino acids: CASSLAPPARPNEQFF. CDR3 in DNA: TGTGCCAGCAGCTTAGCTCCTCCAGCCAGGCCCAATGAGCAGTTCTTC.